These 26 T cell receptor beta chains came from one sample sequenced in a study of blood T cell repertoires in COVID-19 (dated by TCRdb to about 2020). The receptor library was made with the immunoSEQ multiplex PCR assay. The immuneACCESS repertoire file appears here via TCRdb, limited to in-frame rearrangements. These files lack a portion of the clones; in checked studies, under half of the deficit traces to unresolved V genes, and the cause of the others is not known. The sample includes fewer than 300,000 clones, with approximately 90% observed a single time. The ten top clones hold roughly 1.2% of the sample. The sequencing sample was made of PBMCs or T cells enriched from blood (not recorded which). The receptors come from a woman aged 40 to 49 with acute COVID-19.

The chain has TRBV5-1 and TRBJ2-7; D is possibly TRBD2 (5 bases). The CDR3 contains 14 residues. Germline-derived CDR1 and CDR2 are SGHRS and YFSETQ. The ends were cut back, 2 bases at V and 2 bases at J, with 11 bases in the middle. The CDR3 protein is CASSFEGLTYEQYF. In nucleotides, the CDR3 is TGCGCCAGCAGCTTCGAGGGCTTAACCTACGAGCAGTACTTC.

The J gene is TRBJ1-1, the V gene TRBV12-3 or TRBV12-4; possibly TRBD1 for D (5 bases). V was pared by 6 bases and J by 6 bases, with 8 bases between. The CDR3 totals 11 residues. The CDR3 DNA reads as TGTGCCAGCAGCTGGGGGGCTGAAGCTTTCTTT. Its protein product is CASSWGAEAFF.

This chain links TRBV2 with TRBJ2-2; TRBD2 agrees at 15 bases. J lost 5 bases, V lost 6 bases, and 4 bases had no gene match. The CDR3 is made up of 16 amino acids. Germline V gives CDR1 SNHLY, CDR2 FYNNEI. DNA of the CDR3: TGTGCCAGCAGACCGGGACTAGCGGGAGGAACCGGGGAGCTGTTTTTT. Translation gives CASRPGLAGGTGELFF.

This clone was found once. The chain links TRBV6-2 or TRBV6-3 to TRBJ2-3; 9 bases align to TRBD1. There are 14 residues in the CDR3. The J segment lost 4 bases and the V segment lost 6 bases, leaving 5 bases of the junction unmatched. Germline values: CDR1 MNHEY, CDR2 SVGEGT. CDR3 protein: CASSGTGSPDTQYF. The CDR3 nucleotides read TGTGCCAGCAGCGGGACAGGGAGTCCAGATACGCAGTATTTT.

This sequence joins TRBV13 and TRBJ2-6; the match to TRBD2 covers 15 bases. Germline-derived CDR1 and CDR2 are PRHDT and FYEKMQ (reference sequence). The CDR3 runs to 20 residues. V was clipped by 2 bases and J by 1 base; unmatched bases: 6. The CDR3 DNA reads TGTGCCAGCAGCTTAAGAGGACTAGCGGGAGGGCCATCTGGGGCCAACGTCCTGACTTTC. Amino acids: CASSLRGLAGGPSGANVLTF.

This clone was recorded once. This chain uses TRBV7-6 with TRBJ2-2; D possibly corresponds to TRBD1 (5 bases). Per germline, CDR1 SGHVS and CDR2 FNYEAQ. With 1 base removed from V and 2 bases from J, the gap between germline ends came to 8 bases. The CDR3 sequence is 15 residues long. This CDR3 is CASSLGQGNTGELFF. CDR3 bases: TGTGCCAGCAGCTTAGGCCAGGGAAACACCGGGGAGCTGTTTTTT.

The chain couples TRBV2 to TRBJ2-5, with a tentative D call TRBD2 (5 bases). The CDR3 covers 15 residues. The ends were cut back, 2 bases at V and 4 bases at J, with 14 bases in the middle. Germline CDR1 and CDR2: SNHLY and FYNNEI. The CDR3 here is CASSESAASGETQYF. The CDR3 DNA reads TGTGCCAGCAGTGAATCAGCGGCCTCGGGAGAGACCCAGTACTTC.

The chain combines TRBV27 with TRBJ2-1, with 8 bases aligning to TRBD1. Germline V gene lookup returns CDR1 MNHEY and CDR2 SMNVEV (reference sequence). The length of the CDR3 is 15 residues. J was trimmed by 6 bases and V by 0 bases; bases with no gene match: 4. CDR3 nucleotides: TGTGCCAGCAGTTTATCACAGGGGGGTGGCAATGAGCAGTTCTTC. Amino acid sequence: CASSLSQGGGNEQFF.

The chain carries TRBV29-1 and TRBJ1-5; maybe TRBD1 (5 bases). In germline, CDR1 is SQVTM, CDR2 ANQGSEA. The CDR3 runs to 13 residues. Trimming pared 7 bases from V and 5 bases from J, leaving 15 bases between. The CDR3 protein is CSGQTGVDQPQHF. CDR3 nucleotide sequence: TGCAGCGGCCAGACGGGGGTGGATCAGCCCCAGCATTTT.

In the case of this clone: The junction shows a germline mismatch at one end, possibly a read error. The rearrangement joins TRBV7-7 to TRBJ1-4; D unclear. This CDR3 has 15 amino acids. Germline-derived CDR1 and CDR2 are SSHAT and FNYEAQ (reference sequence). The CDR3 region is CASSSGLSTNEKLFF. The CDR3 DNA reads as TGTGCTAGCAGCTCAGGACTGTCCACTAATGAAAAACTGTTTTTT.

CDR3 coding DNA: TGTGCCAGCAGTCAACTACTTGGGGCGGCCTATGAGCAGTTCTTC. It is translated as CASSQLLGAAYEQFF. V usage is TRBV27 and J usage is TRBJ2-1, with D possibly being TRBD1 (5 bases). This CDR3 region has 15 residues. V was shortened by 5 bases and J by 8 bases, with 19 bases between the two germline ends. In germline, CDR1 is MNHEY, CDR2 SMNVEV (reference sequence).

The genes are TRBV30 and TRBJ2-5; 7 nucleotides align to TRBD1. After removal of 5 bases from V and 5 bases from J, the junction contained 11 bases not matched to a gene. The CDR3 spans 14 residues. Germline CDR1 and CDR2: GTSNPN and SVGIG (reference sequence). CDR3 sequence reads: CAWATTGMTETQYF. The CDR3 nucleotides are TGTGCCTGGGCCACGACAGGGATGACGGAGACCCAGTACTTC.

The J gene is TRBJ2-5, the V gene TRBV5-1, with 7 bases lining up with TRBD1. This CDR3 has 15 amino acids. J gave up 5 bases and V 2 bases, and 9 bases lay outside the gene matches. The germline CDR1 and CDR2 sequences are SGHRS and YFSETQ. The CDR3 loop is CASSFGDDREETQYF. As DNA, the CDR3 is TGCGCCAGCAGCTTCGGGGATGACAGGGAGGAGACCCAGTACTTC.

The rearrangement joins TRBV15 to TRBJ2-7, with TRBD2 matching over 8 bases. CDR1 is LNHNV and CDR2 is YYDKDF in the germline V gene (reference sequence). With 0 bases clipped from V and 2 bases from J, the junction kept 0 bases outside the gene matches. The CDR3 length is 14 residues. The CDR3 here is CATSRDGRAYEQYF. For the CDR3, the DNA is TGTGCCACCAGCAGAGACGGGAGGGCCTACGAGCAGTACTTC.

The rearrangement joins TRBV7-2 to TRBJ2-2; 8 nucleotides agree with TRBD1. Germline CDR1 SGHTA, CDR2 FQGNSA. The trim removed 4 bases at V and 5 bases at J, leaving 3 bases unmatched. The CDR3 runs to 14 residues. The CDR3 reads CASSSNRGTGELFF. CDR3 nucleotides: TGTGCCAGCAGCTCAAACAGGGGGACCGGGGAGCTGTTTTTT.

The V and J genes are TRBV11-2 and TRBJ1-1; 7 nucleotides agree with TRBD1. Trimming removed 0 bases from V and 8 bases from J; junction bases left unmatched: 6. The CDR3 is 14 residues long. Germline lookup yields CDR1 SGHAT and CDR2 FQNNGV. CDR3 DNA: TGTGCCAGCAGCTTAGAAGGAGGGGGCGCGGAAGCTTTCTTT. It specifies CASSLEGGGAEAFF.

This chain joins TRBV11-2 and TRBJ2-3, with D possibly being TRBD2 (6 bases). V was pared by 1 base and J by 0 bases, with 8 bases between. The CDR3 is 15 amino acids. Germline V gene sequence: CDR1 SGHAT, CDR2 FQNNGV. CDR3 coding DNA: TGTGCCAGCAGCTTAGTGGGGACTAGCACAGATACGCAGTATTTT. It translates to CASSLVGTSTDTQYF.

This chain links TRBV6-5 with TRBJ1-2; TRBD1 agrees at 8 bases. Looked up from germline, CDR1 is MNHEY and CDR2 is SVGAGI. V was pared by 6 bases and J by 7 bases, with 10 bases of the junction left unmatched. The CDR3 is 14 residues long. The CDR3 nucleotides read TGTGCCAGCAGCAGAAGAGACAGGGGCAGTGGCTACACCTTC. This translates into CASSRRDRGSGYTF.

The chain uses TRBV5-5 and TRBJ2-7; unclear D gene. V dropped 4 bases and J dropped 3 bases, with 5 bases sitting between them. The CDR3 is 11 amino acids. The germline V gene encodes CDR1 SGHKS and CDR2 YYEKEE (reference sequence). The DNA of the CDR3 is TGTGCCAGCAGCCGTAACTACGAGCAGTACTTC. This codes for CASSRNYEQYF.

CDR3 protein: CASAPSFGAAEAFF. The CDR3 nucleotides are TGTGCTAGTGCCCCCTCGTTTGGGGCTGCTGAAGCTTTCTTT. J is TRBJ1-1 and V is TRBV12-5, with D maybe TRBD1 (5 bases). The V and J ends lost 7 bases and 6 bases respectively, with 18 bases between them. CDR3 length: 14 residues. Germline CDR1 is LGHNT and CDR2 is FRNRAP.

The rearrangement uses TRBV11-3 and TRBJ1-1, with D perhaps matching TRBD1 (5 bases). CDR3 length equals 14 residues. V shed 8 bases and J shed 0 bases, with 13 bases lying between them. The germline V gene encodes CDR1 SGHNT and CDR2 YENEEA. The chain's CDR3 is CASSQGDLNTEAFF. CDR3 DNA: TGTGCCAGCTCCCAAGGGGATTTGAACACTGAAGCTTTCTTT.

V and J are TRBV27 and TRBJ2-1, with D tentatively TRBD1 (6 bases). V was shortened by 6 bases and J by 4 bases, with 19 bases between the two germline ends. CDR3 size: 16 residues. Germline values: CDR1 MNHEY, CDR2 SMNVEV (reference sequence). This CDR3 is CASSPQPDRAYNEQFF. CDR3 bases: TGTGCCAGCAGCCCACAGCCGGACAGAGCATACAATGAGCAGTTCTTC.

The chain uses TRBV19 and TRBJ1-3; D ambiguous. V was trimmed by 4 bases and J by 8 bases, leaving 12 bases between them. Germline V gene sequence: CDR1 LNHDA, CDR2 SQIVND (reference sequence). The CDR3 has 13 amino acids. The CDR3 here is CASSSTTGDTIYF. The CDR3 DNA sequence: TGTGCCAGTAGTAGCACAACGGGTGACACCATATATTTT.

The chain links TRBV12-5 to TRBJ2-3, with D possibly TRBD1 on 5 matching bases. The CDR3 has 15 amino acids. The V end was cut by 0 bases, the J end by 5 bases, with 12 bases between. The germline V gene encodes CDR1 LGHNT and CDR2 FRNRAP. CDR3 residues: CASGLVQVKEDTQYF. In nucleotides, the CDR3 is TGTGCTAGTGGTTTGGTACAGGTCAAAGAAGATACGCAGTATTTT.

This sequence joins TRBV25-1 and TRBJ1-1; D possibly corresponds to TRBD1 (5 bases). CDR3 length equals 14 residues. Trimming cost V 4 bases and J 3 bases, with 12 bases left between them. CDR1 MGHDK and CDR2 SYGVNS come from the germline V gene. CDR3 bases: TGTGCCAGCAGTGTCCTAGGAGGGGACACTGAAGCTTTCTTT. It translates to CASSVLGGDTEAFF.

The V and J genes are TRBV23-1 and TRBJ1-2, with 7 bases matching TRBD1. TRBV23-1 is an ORF for which the function is uncertain. The CDR3 is 23 amino acids. V lost 3 bases and J lost 1; bases outside the gene matches: 29. This chain's CDR3 is CASSHLSRDSWALAIGFNYGYTF. Written as DNA, the CDR3 is TGCGCCAGCAGTCACCTTAGCCGGGACAGTTGGGCTCTGGCTATTGGTTTTAACTATGGCTACACCTTC.